This T cell receptor beta chain was captured in a study of beta chain features in type 1 diabetes. General observations from the study: Moderately but significantly shorter TCRB CDR3s were found in Type 1 diabetes patients in all four CD4+ subsets.

This clone occurred a few times. Its cognate antigen is unknown. The study reverse transcribed the entire isolated RNA, so it sequenced expressed TCRB transcripts. TCRdb's table, derived via immunoSEQ multiplex PCR, lists solely in-frame clones and lacks some. Of about 150,000 clones detected, 10% appear once; the ten largest clones hold 0.45% to 0.5%. This CDR3 has 17 amino acids. Germline CDR1 SGHVS, CDR2 FQNEAQ. J was trimmed by 2 bases and V by 5 bases; bases with no gene match: 8. The material sequenced was central memory CD4+ T cells from blood. The source of this sequence is a man aged 25-40 years with type 1 diabetes. This rearrangement joins TRBV7-8 to TRBJ2-7, with 14 bases matching TRBD2. The CDR3 loop reads CASSLRLAGGKTYEQYF. For the CDR3, the DNA is TGTGCCAGCAGCCTCCGACTAGCGGGAGGGAAGACCTACGAGCAGTACTTC. The complete variable domain, with remaining parts taken from reference TRBV7-8 and TRBJ2-7, reads GAGVSQSPRYKVAKRGQDVALRCDPISGHVSLFWYQQALGQGPEFLTYFQNEAQLDKSGLPSDRFFAERPEGSVSTLKIQRTQQEDSAVYLCASSLRLAGGKTYEQYFGPGTRLTVT.